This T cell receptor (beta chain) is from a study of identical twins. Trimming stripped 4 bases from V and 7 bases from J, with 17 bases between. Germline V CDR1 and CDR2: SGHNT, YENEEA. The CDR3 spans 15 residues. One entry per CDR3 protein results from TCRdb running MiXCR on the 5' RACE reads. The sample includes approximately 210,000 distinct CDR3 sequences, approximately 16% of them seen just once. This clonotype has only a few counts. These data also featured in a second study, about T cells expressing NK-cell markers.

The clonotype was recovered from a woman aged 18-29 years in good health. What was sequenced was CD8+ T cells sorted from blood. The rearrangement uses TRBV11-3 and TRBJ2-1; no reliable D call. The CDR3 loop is CASSSLPPDLNEQFF. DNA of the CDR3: TGTGCCAGCAGCTCCCTGCCCCCGGATCTTAATGAGCAGTTCTTC.